The sequence of this T cell receptor beta chain was determined in a study of T cells in Graves' hyperthyroidism and ophthalmopathy. Findings and limits, study-wide: Most thyroid clonotypes expanded above 0.001 appeared in blood too.

Note on this clonotype: Its target is unknown. One junction end does not reproduce the germline sequence, and a read error may be involved.

The source material, RNA transcripts, was used to amplify TCR beta CDR3 regions. A set of HTBI primers served as the primers for a first-round RT-PCR of the TCR CDR3. One entry per CDR3 protein results from TCRdb running MiXCR on the multiplex PCR reads. The table records about 400,000 distinct CDR3 sequences, approximately 14% of them present only once. Hyperthyroidism had been newly diagnosed in patients aged 18 to 65, and its duration was under 2 months. Diagnoses rested on clinical symptoms, serum thyroxine and TRAb, thyroid ultrasound and orbital computed tomography. The TCR comes from a young woman with Graves' hyperthyroidism. Source material: blood.

CDR3 bases: TGCGGTGCTAGGGACAGACTAAGTGAAAAACTGTTTTTT. This codes for CGARDRLSEKLFF. This chain joins TRBV20-1 and TRBJ1-4; TRBD1 agrees at 7 bases. The CDR3 consists of 13 residues. Germline CDR1 is DFQATT and CDR2 is SNEGSKA (reference sequence).